Following are 4 T cell receptor beta chains from one sample sequenced in a study of T cell responses to AZD1222 COVID-19 vaccine. Repertoires were generated with immunoSEQ multiplex PCR, while TCRdb's copy carries only in-frame clones and drops some. The sample records 95,000 to 110,000 clones, about 89% being singletons. Material: peripheral blood, obtained 28 days after the second dose of the MenACWY control vaccine. These receptors all stem from an adult who received the MenACWY meningococcal vaccine as a control.

The CDR3 DNA reads TGCAGCGTTGGGGGACCGGGACAGGGTAATGGCTACACCTTC. Its protein product is CSVGGPGQGNGYTF. The chain has TRBV29-1 and TRBJ1-2; 9 bases fit TRBD1. Trimming took 4 bases from V and 6 from J; bases not matched to a gene: 9. The CDR3 length is 14 residues. The V gene's germline CDR1 is SQVTM and CDR2 ANQGSEA.

The chain couples TRBV7-8 to TRBJ2-7; D uncertain. V dropped 5 bases and J dropped 2 bases, with 7 bases sitting between them. Germline V gene sequence: CDR1 SGHVS, CDR2 FQNEAQ. The CDR3 covers 12 residues. The CDR3 loop is CASSPITYEQYF. The CDR3 DNA reads as TGTGCCAGCAGCCCCATTACCTACGAGCAGTACTTC. Full variable domain (remainder filled in from reference TRBV7-8 and TRBJ2-7): GAGVSQSPRYKVAKRGQDVALRCDPISGHVSLFWYQQALGQGPEFLTYFQNEAQLDKSGLPSDRFFAERPEGSVSTLKIQRTQQEDSAVYLCASSPITYEQYFGPGTRLTVT.

This chain connects TRBV18 to TRBJ1-5, with 7 nucleotides matching TRBD1. The V gene end was trimmed by 4 bases and the J gene end by 6 bases; junction bases not matched to a gene: 9. The CDR3 has 15 residues. Germline V lookup: CDR1 KGHSH, CDR2 LQKENI. The CDR3 sequence is CASSQTSGGGQPQHF. CDR3 DNA: TGTGCCAGCTCACAGACATCAGGGGGTGGTCAGCCCCAGCATTTT.

This rearrangement joins TRBV19 to TRBJ1-2; D unresolved. Per the germline V gene, CDR1 is LNHDA and CDR2 is SQIVND (reference sequence). The CDR3 extends over 13 amino acids. The ends were cut back, 5 bases at V and 0 bases at J, with 7 bases in the middle. CDR3 sequence reads: CASSPGTNYGYTF. DNA of the CDR3: TGTGCCAGTAGTCCCGGGACTAACTATGGCTACACCTTC.